This TCR beta chain comes out of a study of blood T cell repertoires in COVID-19. The protocol was immunoSEQ multiplex PCR, while the TCRdb copy is restricted to in-frame clones and leaves out a portion. This sample has roughly 140,000 clones; roughly nine tenths occur once, and the top ten carry approximately 15%. Germline lookup yields CDR1 LGHDT and CDR2 YNNKEL (reference sequence). The CDR3 consists of 14 residues. After removal of 6 bases from V and 7 bases from J, the junction contained 3 bases not matched to a gene. The clonotype was recovered from a woman aged 40 to 49 with acute or convalescent COVID-19. Material: peripheral blood. The rearrangement uses TRBV3-1 (or the pseudogene TRBV3-2) and TRBJ1-6; 10 positions match TRBD1. The CDR3: CASRQGQGNSPLHF. The CDR3 DNA reads TGTGCCAGCAGACAGGGACAGGGGAATTCACCCCTCCACTTT.